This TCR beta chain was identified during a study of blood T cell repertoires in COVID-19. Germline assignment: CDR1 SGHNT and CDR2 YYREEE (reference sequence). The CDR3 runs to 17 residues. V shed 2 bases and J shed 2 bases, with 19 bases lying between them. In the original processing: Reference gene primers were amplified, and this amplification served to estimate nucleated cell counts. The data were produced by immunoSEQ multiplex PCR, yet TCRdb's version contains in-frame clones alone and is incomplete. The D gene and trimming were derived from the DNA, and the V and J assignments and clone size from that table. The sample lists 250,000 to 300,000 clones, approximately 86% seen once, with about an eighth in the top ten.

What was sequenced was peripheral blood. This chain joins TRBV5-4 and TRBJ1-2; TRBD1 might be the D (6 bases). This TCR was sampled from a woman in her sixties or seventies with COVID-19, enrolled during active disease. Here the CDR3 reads CASSFGSTGTVNYGYTF. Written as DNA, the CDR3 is TGTGCCAGCAGCTTCGGTTCAACAGGGACCGTCAACTATGGCTACACCTTC.